These 4 T cell receptor beta chains share one sample of origin, sequenced in a study of spatial heterogeneity in lung cancer (dated by TCRdb to between 2018 and 2021). What these receptors recognize is not known. This specimen's time point label, interpreted: sample taken at primary tumor resection. Overall study outcomes, separate from this receptor: A correlation was observed between the number of expanded intratumoral alpha and beta TCRs and the tumor nonsynonymous mutation count.

The library was prepared using 5' RACE. The instrument given in TCRdb is NextSeq 500. The public reads were reanalyzed by TCRdb: fastp trimming at Q25, MiXCR alignment, in-frame beta chains only. All rows with the same CDR3 protein become a single entry with the most common DNA and genes. The sample has around 940 distinct CDR3 sequences on record, 30% to 40% of them singletons. Around 20% of the sample is in the top ten clones. The input for sequencing was lung tumor tissue, taken at surgery. The receptors here all came from a male donor with early-stage non-small cell lung cancer.

The CDR3 bases are TGTGCCAGCAGCCTCCTCACCGGGGAGCTGTTTTTT. It translates to CASSLLTGELFF. The J gene is TRBJ2-2, the V gene TRBV27; D uncertain. V was clipped by 6 bases and J by 4 bases, with 6 bases between them. Germline CDR1 and CDR2: MNHEY and SMNVEV (reference sequence). The CDR3 contains 12 residues.

By sample fraction, this clonotype is large. The chain links TRBV5-1 to TRBJ2-2; D may correspond to TRBD1 or TRBD2 (5 bases each). This CDR3 has 15 amino acids. Per germline, CDR1 SGHRS and CDR2 YFSETQ. V gave up 4 bases and J gave up 5 bases, with 15 bases separating them. The CDR3 DNA reads as TGCGCCAGCAGCATGGGTTCCGAGGGGACCGGGGAGCTGTTTTTT. Amino acids: CASSMGSEGTGELFF.

This clonotype is deemed medium-sized. CDR3 in DNA: TGTGCCAGCCGAGAAGGATTAGCGGACGGAGAGACCCAGTACTTC. It specifies CASREGLADGETQYF. The V and J genes are TRBV7-6 and TRBJ2-5, with D possibly matching TRBD2 (6 bases). The CDR3 loop spans 15 amino acids. Germline V gives CDR1 SGHVS, CDR2 FNYEAQ. V lost 8 bases, J lost 4 bases, and 20 bases lay in between.

By sample share, this clonotype is medium-sized. One end of the junction is discordant with germline, which a read error may explain. The V and J genes are TRBV25-1 and TRBJ1-2; 8 bases are a match to TRBD1. The CDR3 runs 15 residues. Germline lookup yields CDR1 MGHDK and CDR2 SYGVNS. The CDR3 is CASSRQGTGTGGLLF. The CDR3 DNA is TGTGCCAGCAGTCGACAAGGGACCGGGACAGGTGGGCTCCTCTTC.